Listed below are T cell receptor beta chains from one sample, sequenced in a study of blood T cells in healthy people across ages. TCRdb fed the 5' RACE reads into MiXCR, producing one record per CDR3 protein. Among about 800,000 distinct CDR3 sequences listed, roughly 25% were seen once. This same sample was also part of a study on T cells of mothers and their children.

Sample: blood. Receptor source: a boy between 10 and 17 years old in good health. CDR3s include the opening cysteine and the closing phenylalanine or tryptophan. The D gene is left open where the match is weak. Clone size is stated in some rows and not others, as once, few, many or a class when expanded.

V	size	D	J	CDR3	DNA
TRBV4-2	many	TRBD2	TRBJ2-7	CASSQEVGLAEYEQYF	TGTGCCAGCAGCCAAGAGGTAGGCCTAGCGGAATACGAGCAGTACTTC
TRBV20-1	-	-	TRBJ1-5	CSAPRENYSNQPQHF	TGCAGTGCTCCAAGGGAAAATTATAGCAATCAGCCCCAGCATTTT
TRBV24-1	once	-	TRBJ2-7	CATSQLGSYEQYF	TGTGCCACCAGCCAACTGGGCTCCTACGAGCAGTACTTC
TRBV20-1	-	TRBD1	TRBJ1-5	CSARDREGTAQNQPQHF	TGCAGTGCTAGAGACCGGGAAGGGACAGCCCAAAATCAGCCCCAGCATTTT
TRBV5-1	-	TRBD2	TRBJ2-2	CASSGLLAGGTGELFF	TGCGCCAGCAGCGGCCTACTAGCGGGGGGCACCGGGGAGCTGTTTTTT
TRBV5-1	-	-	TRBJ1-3	CASSFDGGSGNTIYF	TGCGCCAGCAGCTTTGATGGGGGTAGCGGAAACACCATATATTTT
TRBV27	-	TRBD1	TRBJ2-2	CASSFRAGGNTGELFF	TGTGCCAGCAGTTTCAGGGCAGGGGGCAACACCGGGGAGCTGTTTTTT
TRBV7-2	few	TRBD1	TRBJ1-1	CASSPQQGYRTEAFF	TGTGCCAGCAGCCCCCAACAGGGGTACAGGACTGAAGCTTTCTTT
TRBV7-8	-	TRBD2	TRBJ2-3	CASSLLAGATDTQYF	TGTGCCAGCAGCTTACTAGCGGGGGCAACAGATACGCAGTATTTT
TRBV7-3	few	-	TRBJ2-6	CASSATGSGANVLTF	TGTGCCAGCAGCGCGACAGGCTCTGGGGCCAACGTCCTGACTTTC
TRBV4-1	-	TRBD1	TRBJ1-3	CASSQRQGAGNTIYF	TGCGCCAGCAGCCAAAGACAGGGGGCTGGAAACACCATATATTTT
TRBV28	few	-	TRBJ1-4	CASSRRFEKLFF	TGTGCCAGCAGTCGCCGGTTTGAAAAACTGTTTTTT
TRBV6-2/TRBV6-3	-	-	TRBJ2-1	CASSKIVSGGEQFF	TGTGCCAGCAGTAAGATAGTCAGTGGTGGTGAGCAGTTCTTC
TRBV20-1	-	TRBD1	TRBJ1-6	CSATDRDGSPLHF	TGCAGTGCCACGGACAGGGACGGCTCACCCCTCCACTTT
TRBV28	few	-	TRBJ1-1	CASSFLGMNTEAFF	TGTGCCAGCAGTTTTTTAGGAATGAACACTGAAGCTTTCTTT
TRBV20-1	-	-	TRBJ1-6	CSARGIGSSYNSPLHF	TGCAGTGCTAGAGGAATTGGGAGCTCCTATAATTCACCCCTCCACTTT
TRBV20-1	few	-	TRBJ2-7	CSASAGPSSSYEQYF	TGCAGTGCTAGTGCCGGGCCATCAAGCTCCTACGAGCAGTACTTC
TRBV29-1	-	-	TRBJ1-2	CSVESASVYGYTF	TGCAGCGTTGAATCCGCCAGCGTCTATGGCTACACCTTC
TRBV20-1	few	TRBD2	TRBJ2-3	CSLAGGSTDTQYF	TGCAGCCTAGCGGGAGGGTCCACAGATACGCAGTATTTT
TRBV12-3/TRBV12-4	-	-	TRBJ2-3	CSSSPERADTQYF	TGTTCCAGCAGTCCGGAGAGGGCAGATACGCAGTATTTT
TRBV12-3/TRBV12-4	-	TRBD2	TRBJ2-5	CASSFDSGQETQYF	TGTGCCAGCAGTTTTGATAGCGGGCAAGAGACCCAGTACTTC
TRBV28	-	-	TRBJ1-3	CASGSQGIAGNTIYF	TGTGCCAGCGGCTCTCAGGGGATAGCTGGAAACACCATATATTTT
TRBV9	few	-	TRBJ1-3	CASSGSMFSGNTIYF	TGTGCCAGCAGCGGATCAATGTTCTCTGGAAACACCATATATTTT
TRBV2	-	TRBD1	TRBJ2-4	CASNRQGPGAKNIQYF	TGTGCCAGCAATCGACAGGGGCCGGGGGCCAAAAACATTCAGTACTTC
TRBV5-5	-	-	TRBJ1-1	CASRAPNRDTEAFF	TGTGCCAGCAGGGCCCCAAACAGGGACACTGAAGCTTTCTTT
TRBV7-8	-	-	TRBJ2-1	CASSLGRRGSSYNEQFF	TGTGCCAGCAGCTTAGGGAGGCGTGGGAGCTCCTACAATGAGCAGTTCTTC
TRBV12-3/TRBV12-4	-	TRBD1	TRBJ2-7	CASSLPGTGYEQYF	TGTGCCAGCAGTTTACCCGGGACAGGATACGAGCAGTACTTC
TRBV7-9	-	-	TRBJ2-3	CASSAAFGDTQYF	TGTGCCAGCTCCGCGGCCTTCGGAGATACGCAGTATTTT
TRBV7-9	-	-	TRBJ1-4	CASSATGHEKLFF	TGTGCCAGCAGCGCGACAGGCCATGAAAAACTGTTTTTT
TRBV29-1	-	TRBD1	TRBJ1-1	CSVGVTGANTEAFF	TGCAGCGTTGGGGTGACAGGGGCAAACACTGAAGCTTTCTTT
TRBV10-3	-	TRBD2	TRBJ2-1	CAISESVFGGRANEQFF	TGTGCCATCAGTGAGTCGGTTTTTGGCGGGAGGGCCAATGAGCAGTTCTTC
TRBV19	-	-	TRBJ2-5	CASSIRETQYF	TGTGCCAGCAGCATAAGGGAGACCCAGTACTTC
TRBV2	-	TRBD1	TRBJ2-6	CASSVPGTGPSGANVLTF	TGTGCCAGCAGTGTACCTGGGACAGGGCCCTCTGGGGCCAACGTCCTGACTTTC
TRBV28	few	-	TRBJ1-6	CASGGGFNSPLHF	TGTGCCAGCGGTGGAGGGTTTAATTCACCCCTCCACTTT
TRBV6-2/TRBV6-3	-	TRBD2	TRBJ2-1	CASRSHLREVDEQFF	TGTGCCAGCAGGTCCCACCTGCGGGAGGTCGATGAGCAGTTCTTC
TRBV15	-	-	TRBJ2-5	CATSRDPRETQYF	TGTGCCACCAGCAGAGATCCAAGGGAGACCCAGTACTTC
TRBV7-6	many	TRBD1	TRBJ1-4	CASSLVGFGTANEKLFF	TGTGCCAGCAGCTTAGTGGGGTTCGGGACAGCGAATGAAAAACTGTTTTTT
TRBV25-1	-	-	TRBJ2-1	CASSEGDNEQFF	TGTGCCAGCAGTGAAGGAGACAATGAGCAGTTCTTC
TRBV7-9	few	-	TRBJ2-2	CASSPNVNTGELFF	TGTGCCAGCAGCCCTAACGTGAACACCGGGGAGCTGTTTTTT
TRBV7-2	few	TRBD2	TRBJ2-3	CASSLDSGGPGYTQYF	TGTGCCAGCAGCTTAGATTCGGGGGGGCCGGGGTATACGCAGTATTTT
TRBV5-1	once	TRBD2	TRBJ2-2	CASSLEGLAAGELFF	TGCGCCAGCAGCTTGGAAGGACTAGCGGCCGGGGAGCTGTTTTTT
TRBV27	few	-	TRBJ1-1	CASSLRGLENTEAFF	TGTGCCAGCAGTTTAAGGGGGTTGGAGAACACTGAAGCTTTCTTT
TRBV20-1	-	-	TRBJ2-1	CSAAGHSSYNEQFF	TGCAGTGCTGCGGGCCACAGCTCCTACAATGAGCAGTTCTTC
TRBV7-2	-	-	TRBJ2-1	CASSRVRESYNEQFF	TGTGCCAGCAGCCGAGTCAGGGAGTCATACAATGAGCAGTTCTTC
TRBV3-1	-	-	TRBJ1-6	CASSQSQRAESYNSPLHF	TGTGCCAGCAGCCAATCTCAAAGGGCCGAGAGTTATAATTCACCCCTCCACTTT
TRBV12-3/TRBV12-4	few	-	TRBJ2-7	CASSSTRKGMSYEQYF	TGTGCCAGCAGTTCAACGCGAAAGGGGATGTCCTACGAGCAGTACTTC
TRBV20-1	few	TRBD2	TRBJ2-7	CSARDRTSGSVGEQYF	TGCAGTGCTAGAGATCGGACTAGCGGGAGTGTAGGCGAGCAGTACTTC
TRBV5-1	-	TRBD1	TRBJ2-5	CASSSIGGQQETQYF	TGCGCCAGCAGCTCCATTGGGGGACAGCAAGAGACCCAGTACTTC
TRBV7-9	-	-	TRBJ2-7	CASSPSDGGEQYF	TGTGCCAGCAGCCCATCAGACGGCGGCGAGCAGTACTTC
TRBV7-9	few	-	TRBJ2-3	CASSPRGSADTQYF	TGTGCCAGCAGCCCGCGGGGATCCGCAGATACGCAGTATTTT
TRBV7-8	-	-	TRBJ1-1	CASSLSMGGAGTEAFF	TGTGCCAGCAGCTTATCTATGGGGGGGGCAGGCACTGAAGCTTTCTTT
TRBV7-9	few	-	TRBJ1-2	CASSLALDNYGYTF	TGTGCCAGCAGCTTAGCGTTAGACAACTATGGCTACACCTTC
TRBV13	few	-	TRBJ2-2	CASSLESYTGELFF	TGTGCCAGCAGCTTAGAGTCCTACACCGGGGAGCTGTTTTTT